This T cell receptor beta chain was sequenced for a study of chemoradiotherapy in HPV16-positive cancers. Across the study: A couple of HPV16-positive patients' cells yielded candidate HPV-specific clones and common motifs. Broader study findings: During treatment, candidate HPV-specific clones and E7-related motifs expanded in tumor. For HPV16-positive patients, expanding HPV-responsive T cells associated with longer recurrence-free survival.

Produced via immunoSEQ multiplex PCR; TCRdb's table is partial and in-frame only. The repertoire consists of tens of thousands of clones, with 88% occurring once and the leading ten covering 4% to 5%. From germline, CDR1 is MNHNS and CDR2 SASEGT. The CDR3 runs 16 residues. Germline trimming cut 0 bases from V and 7 bases from J; bases unmatched to any gene: 2. Over chemoradiotherapy, repertoires were sampled more than once. A single count supports this clone. Its antigen is currently unknown. This chain links TRBV6-1 with TRBJ2-2; 13 bases map to TRBD2. Here the sequenced sample was blood, taken from a patient who underwent chemoradiotherapy. This clonotype was sampled from a human donor with HPV-associated anogenital cancer. In DNA, the CDR3 is TGTGCCAGCAGTGAAGCGCGACTAGCGGGGGGCGGGGAGCTGTTTTTT. It yields the protein CASSEARLAGGGELFF.